A single sample is the source of the 28 T cell receptor beta chains below, sequenced in a study of shared clonotypes between healthy human individuals. Clones were sequenced by immunoSEQ multiplex PCR, and TCRdb holds only the in-frame ones, with some missing. The table includes some 1 million clones, 65% to 75% detected once. The specimen sequenced was memory CD4+ T cells sorted from blood. The subset here: CD45RA-negative fraction. The receptors shown here come from a man aged 18 to 29 in good health.

The J gene is TRBJ1-1, the V gene TRBV28; no reliable D call. In germline, CDR1 is MDHEN, CDR2 SYDVKM. The CDR3 has 15 residues. Trimming removed 3 bases from V and 0 bases from J, with 11 bases in between. The CDR3 is CASSFVVAMNTEAFF. The CDR3 region has the DNA TGTGCCAGCAGTTTCGTGGTGGCCATGAACACTGAAGCTTTCTTT.

Concerning this clone itself: Distinct nucleotide sequences in the sample also encode this CDR3. This chain links TRBV5-1 with TRBJ2-5; unclear D gene. This CDR3 contains 13 residues. Between the trimmed V and J ends, which lost 0 bases and 0 bases, there was a span of 3 bases. Germline V gives CDR1 SGHRS, CDR2 YFSETQ. The CDR3 loop reads CASSLANQETQYF. The CDR3 bases are TGCGCCAGCAGCTTGGCTAACCAAGAGACCCAGTACTTC.

This sequence joins TRBV7-8 and TRBJ1-1; the match to TRBD1 covers 7 bases. The germline gives CDR1 SGHVS, CDR2 FQNEAQ. V shed 1 base, J shed 2 bases, and the junction held 4 bases outside the gene matches. The CDR3 has 15 residues. This chain's CDR3 is CASSLGQGGNTEAFF. CDR3 nucleotides: TGTGCCAGCAGCTTAGGACAGGGAGGAAACACTGAAGCTTTCTTT.

V gene TRBV7-2 combines with J gene TRBJ1-6; 8 bases line up with TRBD1. V gave up 4 bases and J gave up 2 bases; unmatched junction bases: 10. Germline V gene lookup returns CDR1 SGHTA and CDR2 FQGNSA. The CDR3 has 18 residues. The CDR3 is CASSSLGQGGTYNSPLHF. CDR3 DNA: TGTGCCAGCAGCTCCCTTGGACAGGGAGGAACCTATAATTCACCCCTCCACTTT. The full variable domain, its missing parts supplied by reference TRBV7-2 and TRBJ1-6, is GAGVSQSPSNKVTEKGKDVELRCDPISGHTALYWYRQSLGQGLEFLIYFQGNSAPDKSGLPSDRFSAERTGGSVSTLTIQRTQQEDSAVYLCASSSLGQGGTYNSPLHFGNGTRLTVT.

The chain joins TRBV27 to TRBJ1-6, with D possibly being TRBD1 (6 bases). The CDR3 spans 13 residues. Germline lookup yields CDR1 MNHEY and CDR2 SMNVEV (reference sequence). The V and J ends lost 5 bases and 8 bases respectively, with 10 bases between them. As DNA, the CDR3 is TGTGCCAGCAGTCCTAGGGGGGATTCACCCCTCCACTTT. Protein: CASSPRGDSPLHF.

J is TRBJ2-2 and V is TRBV12-1; the table's TRBD1 call for D was not verified on the DNA. TRBV12-1 constitutes a pseudogene. The CDR3 spans 15 residues. The CDR3 nucleotides are TGTGCCAGCAGCTCCCAGGGGGCGGGCACCGGGGAGCTGTTTTTT. As protein: CASSSQGAGTGELFF.

The sample holds a few counts of this clone. The genes are TRBV7-2 and TRBJ1-1; D is perhaps TRBD1 (5 bases). Trimming left V 2 bases short and J 1 base short, with 8 bases between. CDR1 and CDR2 (germline): SGHTA, FQGNSA. There are 14 residues in the CDR3. The CDR3 sequence is CASSLFTGNTEAFF. CDR3 DNA sequence: TGTGCCAGCAGCTTATTTACAGGGAACACTGAAGCTTTCTTT.

This chain joins TRBV19 and TRBJ1-2, with D perhaps TRBD1 (5 bases). With 7 bases removed from V and 5 bases from J, the gap between germline ends came to 20 bases. The CDR3 extends over 15 amino acids. Germline assignment: CDR1 LNHDA and CDR2 SQIVND (reference sequence). This chain's CDR3 is CASKKATGGSYGYTF. CDR3 coding DNA: TGTGCCAGTAAGAAGGCCACGGGGGGTTCGTATGGCTACACCTTC.

The chain employs TRBV5-6 and TRBJ2-3, with D perhaps TRBD1 or TRBD2 (5 bases each). V lost 5 bases and J 9 bases, leaving 19 bases between the germline ends. There are 14 residues in the CDR3. CDR1 is SGHDT, CDR2 YYEEEE, per germline. The CDR3 sequence is CASSSGTGFGTQYF. DNA of the CDR3: TGTGCCAGCAGTTCCGGGACGGGATTTGGGACGCAGTATTTT.

The sample holds one count of this clone. This chain joins TRBV6-6 and TRBJ1-5; the match to TRBD1 covers 12 bases. CDR1 MNHNY and CDR2 SVGAGI come from the germline V gene (reference sequence). The CDR3 spans 15 residues. The V segment lost 10 bases and the J segment 5 bases; nucleotides outside the gene matches: 9. CDR3 in amino acids: CATNRGQGAYQPQHF. As DNA, the CDR3 is TGTGCCACCAACCGGGGACAGGGGGCTTATCAGCCCCAGCATTTT.

This clone was seen only once. This CDR3 is also generated by other DNA sequences in the sample. The J gene is TRBJ2-2, the V gene TRBV10-1, with 7 bases aligning to TRBD1. In germline, CDR1 is WNHNN, CDR2 SYGVQD (reference sequence). V shed 3 bases, J shed 2 bases, and the junction held 3 bases outside the gene matches. CDR3 length: 15 amino acids. The CDR3 nucleotides read TGCGCCAGCAGTGAATCAGGGGGTAACACCGGGGAGCTGTTTTTT. Translating it yields CASSESGGNTGELFF.

The chain combines TRBV19 with TRBJ2-7, with TRBD1 as a possible D gene (5 bases). Germline-derived CDR1 and CDR2 are LNHDA and SQIVND (reference sequence). V was pared by 6 bases and J by 3 bases, with 15 bases between. This CDR3 has 14 residues. CDR3 amino acids: CASSRQNLLYEQYF. DNA for the CDR3: TGTGCCAGTAGCAGACAGAATCTCCTCTACGAGCAGTACTTC.

On this clone: This sample also contains other DNA sequences that code for the same CDR3. V gene TRBV6-6 combines with J gene TRBJ1-6, with a possible D match to TRBD1 (6 bases). The ends were cut back, 8 bases at V and 4 bases at J, with 9 bases in the middle. Germline V CDR1 and CDR2: MNHNY, SVGAGI (reference sequence). The CDR3 extends over 13 amino acids. This CDR3 reads CASRTAYNSPLHF. The CDR3 nucleotides read TGTGCCAGCCGGACAGCTTATAATTCACCCCTCCACTTT.

This clone occurred a few times. The chain combines TRBV7-2 with TRBJ1-6, with D perhaps TRBD1 (5 bases). This CDR3 is 18 amino acids long. V was cut by 5 bases and J by 0 bases, with 17 bases left in between. CDR1 is SGHTA, CDR2 FQGNSA, per germline. CDR3 loop: CASSPRGTVSSYNSPLHF. The DNA of the CDR3 is TGTGCCAGCAGCCCTAGAGGGACGGTGAGCTCCTATAATTCACCCCTCCACTTT. Supplemented by reference TRBV7-2 and TRBJ1-6, the full variable domain reads GAGVSQSPSNKVTEKGKDVELRCDPISGHTALYWYRQSLGQGLEFLIYFQGNSAPDKSGLPSDRFSAERTGGSVSTLTIQRTQQEDSAVYLCASSPRGTVSSYNSPLHFGNGTRLTVT.

This clone was observed once. The genes are TRBV19 and TRBJ1-3; D remains ambiguous. The CDR3 totals 14 residues. The V gene lost 5 bases and the J gene lost 0 bases, with 8 bases spanning the gap. CDR1 and CDR2 from the germline V gene are LNHDA and SQIVND (reference sequence). The CDR3 nucleotides are TGTGCCAGTAGTCGGACCAGCTCTGGAAACACCATATATTTT. As protein: CASSRTSSGNTIYF.

The gene calls are TRBV7-9 and TRBJ2-2, with D tentatively TRBD1 (5 bases). The germline V gene has CDR1 SEHNR and CDR2 FQNEAQ (reference sequence). This CDR3 has 14 residues. The V and J ends lost 4 bases and 4 bases respectively, with 10 bases between them. As DNA, the CDR3 is TGTGCCAGCAGCTCCATTACAGGCACCGGGGAGCTGTTTTTT. It is translated as CASSSITGTGELFF. Using reference TRBV7-9 and TRBJ2-2 for the parts outside the CDR3, the full variable domain is DTGVSQNPRHKITKRGQNVTFRCDPISEHNRLYWYRQTLGQGPEFLTYFQNEAQLEKSRLLSDRFSAERPKGSFSTLEIQRTEQGDSAMYLCASSSITGTGELFFGEGSRLTVL.

This rearrangement joins TRBV28 to TRBJ2-7; 7 bases align to TRBD2. This CDR3 is built from 14 residues. J gave up 5 bases and V 4 bases, and 8 bases lay outside the gene matches. Per the germline V gene, CDR1 is MDHEN and CDR2 is SYDVKM. The CDR3 here is CASSYRGLVDEQYF. In nucleotides, the CDR3 is TGTGCCAGCAGTTACCGCGGACTAGTTGACGAGCAGTACTTC. The full variable domain, completed using reference TRBV28 and TRBJ2-7, is DVKVTQSSRYLVKRTGEKVFLECVQDMDHENMFWYRQDPGLGLRLIYFSYDVKMKEKGDIPEGYSVSREKKERFSLILESASTNQTSMYLCASSYRGLVDEQYFGPGTRLTVT.

The genes are TRBV5-6 and TRBJ2-7; TRBD1 matches 10 bases. The CDR3 sequence is 14 residues long. CDR1 SGHDT and CDR2 YYEEEE come from the germline V gene. Unmatched junction bases numbered 6, after V lost 4 bases and J lost 5 bases. CDR3 sequence (DNA): TGTGCCAGCAGCACTTTAGACAGGGGGCACGAGCAGTACTTC. It is translated as CASSTLDRGHEQYF.

The rearrangement joins TRBV6-6 to TRBJ2-1; D may be TRBD2 (5 bases). This CDR3 contains 14 residues. Germline V gene lookup returns CDR1 MNHNY and CDR2 SVGAGI (reference sequence). The ends were cut back, 0 bases at V and 4 bases at J, with 7 bases in the middle. For the CDR3, the DNA is TGTGCCAGCAGTTACTCGCGGGTATACAATGAGCAGTTCTTC. Its protein product is CASSYSRVYNEQFF.

This chain connects TRBV19 to TRBJ1-6; TRBD1 agrees at 8 bases. Germline loops: CDR1 LNHDA, CDR2 SQIVND (reference sequence). The V and J ends lost 7 bases and 10 bases, in that order; junction bases with no gene match: 9. The CDR3 spans 14 residues. This CDR3 is CASTPRQGKSPLHF. For the CDR3, the DNA is TGTGCCAGTACCCCTAGACAGGGGAAATCACCCCTCCACTTT.

This chain links TRBV7-8 with TRBJ1-1, with 9 bases aligning to TRBD1. The germline V gene encodes CDR1 SGHVS and CDR2 FQNEAQ. Unmatched junction bases numbered 14, after V lost 4 bases and J lost 11 bases. This CDR3 has 15 amino acids. In DNA, the CDR3 is TGTGCCAGCAGCTCCCGGACAGGGGTCGGGGTGAGGGCTTTCTTT. Its protein product is CASSSRTGVGVRAFF.

The V call is TRBV7-2, the J call TRBJ1-1, with 10 bases lining up with TRBD1. The CDR3 is made up of 16 amino acids. Germline CDR1 and CDR2: SGHTA and FQGNSA. J was trimmed by 4 bases and V by 5 bases; bases with no gene match: 10. CDR3 residues: CASSVRQGARGTEAFF. CDR3 bases: TGTGCCAGCAGCGTTCGACAGGGGGCGCGTGGCACTGAAGCTTTCTTT.

The chain couples TRBV18 to TRBJ2-1; D gene uncertain. The CDR3 contains 15 residues. Trimming took off 3 bases at V and 6 bases at J, with 15 bases between the two ends. CDR1 and CDR2 from the germline V gene are KGHSH and LQKENI. CDR3 sequence (DNA): TGTGCCAGCTCACCCGCCCCTAGAGCTTCCAATGAGCAGTTCTTC. Translated, it gives CASSPAPRASNEQFF.

V gene TRBV25-1 combines with J gene TRBJ1-3; D call uncertain. Per the germline V gene, CDR1 is MGHDK and CDR2 is SYGVNS. The V gene lost 2 bases and the J gene lost 1 base, with 6 bases spanning the gap. This CDR3 has 14 residues. CDR3 sequence: CASSEVGSGNTIYF. CDR3 coding DNA: TGTGCCAGCAGTGAAGTTGGTTCTGGAAACACCATATATTTT.

The count of this clone is one. The V call is TRBV18, the J call TRBJ1-6, with 8 nucleotides matching TRBD1. Germline CDR1 is KGHSH and CDR2 is LQKENI. This CDR3 has 14 residues. V shed 5 bases and J 9 bases; nucleotides not matched to a gene: 6. The CDR3, as DNA: TGTGCCAGCTCAACACAGGGGGAACGTTCACCCCTCCACTTT. This gives the protein CASSTQGERSPLHF.

With respect to this clone: Different DNA sequences within this sample yield the same CDR3. The gene calls are TRBV4-1 and TRBJ1-2; D gene unclear. The CDR3 totals 13 residues. The germline V and J ends were trimmed by 3 bases and 4 bases, with 9 bases remaining between them. Per germline, CDR1 MGHRA and CDR2 YSYEKL. This chain's CDR3 is CASSQDGFYGYTF. The CDR3 DNA follows: TGCGCCAGCAGCCAGGACGGCTTCTATGGCTACACCTTC.

A word on this clone: This sequence may be a read error, since a much larger clone differs from it by one base. This sample includes further DNA sequences coding for the same CDR3. This chain connects TRBV7-2 to TRBJ2-2; the match to TRBD2 covers 7 bases. This CDR3 is built from 16 residues. Germline CDR1 and CDR2: SGHTA and FQGNSA. CDR3 sequence: CASSLATGGTTGELFF. The CDR3 DNA follows: TGCGCCAGCAGCTTAGCGACCGGGGGGACCACCGGGGAGCTGTTTTTT. Variable domain in full (rest from reference TRBV7-2 and TRBJ2-2): GAGVSQSPSNKVTEKGKDVELRCDPISGHTALYWYRQSLGQGLEFLIYFQGNSAPDKSGLPSDRFSAERTGGSVSTLTIQRTQQEDSAVYLCASSLATGGTTGELFFGEGSRLTVL.

The gene calls are TRBV5-1 and TRBJ2-2; D assignment may be TRBD1 or TRBD2 (5 bases each). CDR1 SGHRS and CDR2 YFSETQ come from the germline V gene. This CDR3 is 13 amino acids long. V gave up 6 bases and J gave up 9 bases, with 15 bases separating them. The CDR3 here is CASTTMGDRELFF. In DNA, the CDR3 is TGCGCCAGCACCACAATGGGGGACCGGGAGCTGTTTTTT.